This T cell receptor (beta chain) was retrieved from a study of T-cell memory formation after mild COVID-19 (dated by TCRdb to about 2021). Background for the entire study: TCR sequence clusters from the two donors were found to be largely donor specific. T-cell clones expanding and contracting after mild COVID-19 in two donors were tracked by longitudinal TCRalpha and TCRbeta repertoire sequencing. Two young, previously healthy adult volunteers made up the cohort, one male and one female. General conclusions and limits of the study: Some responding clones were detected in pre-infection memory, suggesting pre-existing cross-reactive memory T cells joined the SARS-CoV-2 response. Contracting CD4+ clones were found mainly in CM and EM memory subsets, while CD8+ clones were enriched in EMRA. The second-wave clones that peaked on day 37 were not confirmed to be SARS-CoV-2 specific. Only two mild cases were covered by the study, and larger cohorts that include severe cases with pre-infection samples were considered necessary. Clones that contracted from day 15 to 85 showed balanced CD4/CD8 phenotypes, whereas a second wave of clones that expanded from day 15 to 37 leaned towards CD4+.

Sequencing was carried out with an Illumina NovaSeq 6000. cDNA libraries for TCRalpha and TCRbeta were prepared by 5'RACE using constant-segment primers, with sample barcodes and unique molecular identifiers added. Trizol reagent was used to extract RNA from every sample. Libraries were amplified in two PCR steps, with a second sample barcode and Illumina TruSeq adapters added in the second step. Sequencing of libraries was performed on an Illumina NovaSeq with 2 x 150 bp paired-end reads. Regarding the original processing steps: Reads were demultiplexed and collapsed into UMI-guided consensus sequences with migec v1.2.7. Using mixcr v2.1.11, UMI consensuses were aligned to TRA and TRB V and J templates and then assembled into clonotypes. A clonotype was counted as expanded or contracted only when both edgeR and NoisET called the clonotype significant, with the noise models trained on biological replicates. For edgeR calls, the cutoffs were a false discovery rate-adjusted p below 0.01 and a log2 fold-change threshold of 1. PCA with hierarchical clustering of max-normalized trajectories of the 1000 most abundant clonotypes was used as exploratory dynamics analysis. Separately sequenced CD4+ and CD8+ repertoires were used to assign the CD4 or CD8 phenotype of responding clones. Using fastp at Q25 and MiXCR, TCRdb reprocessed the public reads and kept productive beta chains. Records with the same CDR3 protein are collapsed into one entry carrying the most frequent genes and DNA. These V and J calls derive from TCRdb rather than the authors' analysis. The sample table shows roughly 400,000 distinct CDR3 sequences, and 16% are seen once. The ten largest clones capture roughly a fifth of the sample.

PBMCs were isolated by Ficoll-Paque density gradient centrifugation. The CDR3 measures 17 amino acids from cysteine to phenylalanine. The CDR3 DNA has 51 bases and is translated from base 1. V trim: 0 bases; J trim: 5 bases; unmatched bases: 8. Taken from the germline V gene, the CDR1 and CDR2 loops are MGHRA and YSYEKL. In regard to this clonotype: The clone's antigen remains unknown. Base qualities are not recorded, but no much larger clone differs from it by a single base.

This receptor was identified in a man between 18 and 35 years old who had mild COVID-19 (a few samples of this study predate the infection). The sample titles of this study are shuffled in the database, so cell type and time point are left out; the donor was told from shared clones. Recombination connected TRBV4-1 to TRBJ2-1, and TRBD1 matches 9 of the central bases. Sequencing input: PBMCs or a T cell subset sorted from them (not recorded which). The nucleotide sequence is TGCGCCAGCAGCCAAGATCCCCCTTGGACAGGGGACAATGAGCAGTTCTTC. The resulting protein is CASSQDPPWTGDNEQFF.